Presented here are 27 T cell receptor beta chains from one specimen sequenced in a study of blood T cell repertoires in COVID-19. Sequenced by immunoSEQ multiplex PCR; TCRdb stores in-frame clones only, minus some. Of 250,000 to 350,000 clones listed, 85% to 90% are singletons. Sequencing was performed on PBMCs or T cells enriched from blood (not recorded which). The origin of the receptors is a woman between 18 and 29 years old with acute COVID-19.

The sample holds a few counts of this clone. V and J are TRBV9 and TRBJ2-2; TRBD1 might be the D (6 bases). Germline V gene data show CDR1 as SGDLS and CDR2 as YYNGEE. V lost 4 bases and J 1 base, leaving 17 bases between the germline ends. The CDR3 runs to 17 residues. The CDR3 region is CASSSRGTRWNTGELFF. The CDR3 DNA sequence: TGTGCCAGCAGCTCAAGAGGGACAAGATGGAACACCGGGGAGCTGTTTTTT.

This sequence joins TRBV10-1 and TRBJ2-1; D call uncertain. CDR1 is WNHNN and CDR2 is SYGVQD in the germline V gene (reference sequence). Trimming left V 1 base short and J 11 bases short, with 12 bases between. This CDR3 has 13 residues. CDR3 coding DNA: TGCGCCAGCAGTGAGTTACCCGAGGCCCAGCAGTTCTTC. This sequence encodes CASSELPEAQQFF.

J is TRBJ1-2 and V is TRBV7-2; weak D call: TRBD1 (5 bases). From germline, CDR1 is SGHTA and CDR2 FQGNSA. V was pared by 3 bases and J by 7 bases, with 15 bases between. CDR3 length: 14 amino acids. The CDR3 DNA follows: TGTGCCAGCAGCTTTGAAGGGGTAATTGGTGGCTACACCTTC. Residues: CASSFEGVIGGYTF.

The chain recombines TRBV28 with TRBJ2-7, with 14 bases that match TRBD2. Trimming at V came to 6 bases and at J to 5 bases, leaving 3 bases not matched to a gene. In germline, CDR1 is MDHEN, CDR2 SYDVKM. The CDR3 contains 14 residues. CDR3 protein: CASSRTSGRHEQYF. The CDR3 DNA reads TGTGCCAGCAGCCGGACTAGCGGGAGGCACGAGCAGTACTTC.

J is TRBJ1-2 and V is TRBV27; TRBD1 is a possible D gene (5 bases). This CDR3 has 15 amino acids. The germline gives CDR1 MNHEY, CDR2 SMNVEV (reference sequence). V was cut by 2 bases and J by 2 bases, with 12 bases left in between. CDR3 protein: CASSLIRGFNYGYTF. The DNA for the CDR3 is TGTGCCAGCAGTTTAATCCGGGGGTTCAACTATGGCTACACCTTC.

The chain is built from TRBV18 and TRBJ1-2, with D tentatively TRBD1 (5 bases). V was clipped by 6 bases and J by 8 bases, with 13 bases between them. Germline values: CDR1 KGHSH, CDR2 LQKENI. The CDR3 consists of 12 residues. CDR3 DNA: TGTGCCAGCTCGGGGGGTCCTACGGGCTACACCTTC. Its protein is CASSGGPTGYTF.

The chain employs TRBV27 and TRBJ1-1; a weak D match, TRBD1 (6 bases). V was cut by 2 bases and J by 8 bases, with 21 bases left in between. The CDR3 sequence is 16 residues long. Germline values: CDR1 MNHEY, CDR2 SMNVEV (reference sequence). CDR3 protein: CASSLHAAPQGTEAFF. The DNA for the CDR3 is TGTGCCAGCAGTTTACACGCCGCCCCCCAAGGGACAGAAGCTTTCTTT.

This clone was picked up a small number of times. This sequence joins TRBV28 and TRBJ2-7, with TRBD2 identical over 7 bases. This CDR3 region has 13 residues. V lost 2 bases to trimming and J lost 7 bases; unmatched junction nucleotides: 5. The germline V gene encodes CDR1 MDHEN and CDR2 SYDVKM. The CDR3 coding sequence is TGTGCCAGCAGTTTACGGGCAGCGGGGGAGCAGTACTTC. It translates to CASSLRAAGEQYF.

V and J are TRBV24-1 and TRBJ2-5, with 7 nucleotides matching TRBD1. The CDR3 runs 13 residues. CDR1 and CDR2 from the germline V gene are KGHDR and SFDVKD. Trimming at V came to 10 bases and at J to 5 bases, leaving 9 bases not matched to a gene. The CDR3 coding sequence is TGTGCCACTCGAGAGGGGGCAGGGGAGACCCAGTACTTC. Translating it yields CATREGAGETQYF.

This clone was counted a few times. The CDR3 is CASSVEEGRSSPLHF. In DNA, the CDR3 is TGTGCCAGCAGCGTAGAGGAAGGGAGATCTTCACCCCTCCACTTT. The chain carries TRBV9 and TRBJ1-6; D is uncertain. Germline V gene data show CDR1 as SGDLS and CDR2 as YYNGEE. V gave up 0 bases and J gave up 9 bases, with 13 bases separating them. This CDR3 comprises 15 residues.

The V call is TRBV3-1 (or the pseudogene TRBV3-2), the J call TRBJ1-1, with D possibly being TRBD1 (5 bases). Germline loops: CDR1 LGHDT, CDR2 YNNKEL (reference sequence). Trimming took 4 bases from V and 3 from J, leaving 21 bases between them. This CDR3 region has 17 residues. The CDR3 loop is CASSPMPGVVLDTEAFF. CDR3 DNA: TGTGCCAGCAGCCCTATGCCGGGGGTGGTATTGGACACTGAAGCTTTCTTT.

There are a few counts of this clone. Other DNA sequences of this sample code for an identical CDR3. The chain employs TRBV7-9 and TRBJ1-6; 8 positions match TRBD1. Trimming removed 5 bases from V and 7 bases from J; junction bases left unmatched: 4. Looked up from germline, CDR1 is SEHNR and CDR2 is FQNEAQ (reference sequence). CDR3 length: 14 residues. Here the CDR3 DNA reads TGTGCCAGCAGCCCAGGACAGGGAAATTCACCCCTCCACTTT. It encodes CASSPGQGNSPLHF.

This chain connects TRBV27 to TRBJ2-7, with D tentatively TRBD1 (5 bases). Germline assignment: CDR1 MNHEY and CDR2 SMNVEV (reference sequence). This CDR3 region has 13 residues. The ends were cut back, 6 bases at V and 7 bases at J, with 16 bases in the middle. The CDR3 nucleotides are TGTGCCAGCAGCCGCTCCCCAGGGTTTGAGCAGTACTTC. Amino acids: CASSRSPGFEQYF.

The rearrangement uses TRBV7-3 and TRBJ1-4; TRBD1 matches 11 bases. CDR1 is SGHTA, CDR2 FQGTGA, per germline. The CDR3 contains 15 residues. J lost 7 bases, V lost 5 bases, and 6 bases had no gene match. CDR3: CASSGPGTGGEKLFF. As DNA, the CDR3 is TGTGCCAGCAGCGGCCCCGGGACAGGGGGTGAAAAACTGTTTTTT.

CDR3 nucleotide sequence: TGTGCCAGTAGTTGGACTCCCGGGTCCCACAATGAGCAGTTCTTC. This gives the protein CASSWTPGSHNEQFF. This chain uses TRBV19 with TRBJ2-1; D possibly corresponds to TRBD2 (5 bases). This CDR3 contains 15 residues. Trimming removed 5 bases from V and 5 bases from J, with 16 bases in between. CDR1 LNHDA and CDR2 SQIVND come from the germline V gene (reference sequence).

The rearrangement joins TRBV27 to TRBJ2-1; perhaps TRBD2 as D (5 bases). V lost 4 bases, J lost 0 bases, and 16 bases lay in between. The CDR3 length is 17 residues. Germline lookup yields CDR1 MNHEY and CDR2 SMNVEV (reference sequence). Here the CDR3 DNA reads TGTGCCAGCAGTTCCGGACTCTACCGGAGCTCCTACAATGAGCAGTTCTTC. Encoded protein: CASSSGLYRSSYNEQFF.

The chain has TRBV27 and TRBJ2-3, with 8 bases matching TRBD2. The trim removed 3 bases at V and 6 bases at J, leaving 8 bases unmatched. Per germline, CDR1 MNHEY and CDR2 SMNVEV (reference sequence). The CDR3 sequence is 15 residues long. The CDR3 coding sequence is TGTGCCAGCAGTTTGATAGCGGGAATTCGGGATACGCAGTATTTT. The encoded protein is CASSLIAGIRDTQYF.

The genes are TRBV5-1 and TRBJ2-5; 11 bases are shared with TRBD2. V dropped 5 bases and J dropped 5; count of bases not matched to a gene: 11. CDR1 and CDR2 (germline): SGHRS, YFSETQ. This CDR3 region has 16 residues. CDR3 in DNA: TGCGCCAGCAGTCCGTCTAGTAGCGGGAGGGACGAGACCCAGTACTTC. This encodes CASSPSSSGRDETQYF.

J is TRBJ2-6 and V is TRBV11-1; D is perhaps TRBD1 (5 bases). The CDR3 extends over 16 amino acids. CDR1 is SGHAT, CDR2 FQDESV, per germline (reference sequence). V dropped 6 bases and J dropped 0 bases, with 12 bases sitting between them. The CDR3 region has the DNA TGTGCCAGCAGTCTGACAGTGAGCTCTGGGGCCAACGTCCTGACTTTC. This sequence encodes CASSLTVSSGANVLTF.

The J gene is TRBJ1-2, the V gene TRBV10-2, with 9 positions matching TRBD1. CDR3 size: 13 residues. V lost 2 bases and J lost 5; bases outside the gene matches: 0. Germline V CDR1 and CDR2: WSHSY, SAAADI. The CDR3 region is CASSEGQGYGYTF. The CDR3 DNA reads as TGCGCCAGCAGTGAGGGACAGGGGTATGGCTACACCTTC.

The chain employs TRBV11-2 and TRBJ1-2; 7 bases are shared with TRBD1. After removal of 5 bases from V and 4 bases from J, the junction contained 7 bases not matched to a gene. Germline V gene data show CDR1 as SGHAT and CDR2 as FQNNGV. The CDR3 has 14 residues. The CDR3 here is CASSNPDRVYGYTF. The CDR3 nucleotides read TGTGCCAGCAGCAACCCAGACAGGGTCTATGGCTACACCTTC.

This rearrangement joins TRBV28 to TRBJ1-2; 9 bases match TRBD1. The ends lost 3 bases at V and 8 bases at J; junction bases unmatched: 19. The CDR3 sequence is 18 residues long. Germline V lookup: CDR1 MDHEN, CDR2 SYDVKM. CDR3 sequence reads: CASSLPSTGGKSLRGYTF. CDR3 nucleotide sequence: TGTGCCAGCAGTTTGCCTTCGACAGGGGGGAAATCTTTAAGGGGCTACACCTTC.

Note on this clone: Other DNA sequences in this specimen translate into the identical CDR3. The chain uses TRBV7-9 and TRBJ2-1; the D is unclear. Germline V CDR1 and CDR2: SEHNR, FQNEAQ (reference sequence). The CDR3 length is 11 residues. Trimming shortened V by 3 bases and J by 6 bases, and 3 bases separated the two germline ends. The CDR3 DNA reads as TGTGCCAGCAGCTTCTCCAATGAGCAGTTCTTC. Residues: CASSFSNEQFF.

The CDR3 region has the DNA TGTGCCAGCAGTCCAGGGGGTTCCTTTTACGAGCAGTACTTC. Translating it yields CASSPGGSFYEQYF. J is TRBJ2-7 and V is TRBV27; 7 nucleotides align to TRBD1. Germline assignment: CDR1 MNHEY and CDR2 SMNVEV (reference sequence). The CDR3 runs 14 residues. Trimming at V came to 5 bases and at J to 4 bases, leaving 8 bases not matched to a gene.

The gene calls are TRBV11-3 and TRBJ1-3, with unresolved D. Trimming took 0 bases from V and 2 from J, leaving 2 bases between them. From germline, CDR1 is SGHNT and CDR2 YENEEA. The length of the CDR3 is 13 residues. The CDR3 sequence: CASSLDAGNTIYF. The CDR3, as DNA: TGTGCCAGCAGCTTAGACGCTGGAAACACCATATATTTT.

The V gene is TRBV28, the J gene TRBJ1-5, with D possibly matching TRBD1 (5 bases). V lost 4 bases and J lost 5, with 30 bases in between. The CDR3 is 20 residues long. In germline, CDR1 is MDHEN, CDR2 SYDVKM. The CDR3 protein is CASSSLGFRERTSKDQPQHF. The CDR3 bases are TGTGCCAGCAGTTCCCTGGGGTTCAGGGAAAGGACTAGCAAAGATCAGCCCCAGCATTTT. The complete variable domain, with remaining parts taken from reference TRBV28 and TRBJ1-5, reads DVKVTQSSRYLVKRTGEKVFLECVQDMDHENMFWYRQDPGLGLRLIYFSYDVKMKEKGDIPEGYSVSREKKERFSLILESASTNQTSMYLCASSSLGFRERTSKDQPQHFGDGTRLSIL.

This clone was counted a few times. The chain couples TRBV28 to TRBJ2-5; 9 nucleotides agree with TRBD1. The germline CDR1 and CDR2 sequences are MDHEN and SYDVKM. J was trimmed by 3 bases and V by 3 bases; bases with no gene match: 5. There are 15 residues in the CDR3. The CDR3, as DNA: TGTGCCAGCAGTTTGCCTCGGACAGGGGAAGAGACCCAGTACTTC. Its translation is CASSLPRTGEETQYF.